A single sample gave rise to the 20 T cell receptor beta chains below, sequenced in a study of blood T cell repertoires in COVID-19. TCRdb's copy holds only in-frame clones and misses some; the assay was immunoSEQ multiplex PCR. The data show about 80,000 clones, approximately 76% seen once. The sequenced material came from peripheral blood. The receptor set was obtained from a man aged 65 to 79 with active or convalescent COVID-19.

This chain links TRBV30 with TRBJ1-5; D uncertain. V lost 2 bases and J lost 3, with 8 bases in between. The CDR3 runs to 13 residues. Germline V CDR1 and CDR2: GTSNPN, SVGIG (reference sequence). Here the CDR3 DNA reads TGTGCCTGGAGTACCATAGCCAATCAGCCCCAGCATTTT. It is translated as CAWSTIANQPQHF.

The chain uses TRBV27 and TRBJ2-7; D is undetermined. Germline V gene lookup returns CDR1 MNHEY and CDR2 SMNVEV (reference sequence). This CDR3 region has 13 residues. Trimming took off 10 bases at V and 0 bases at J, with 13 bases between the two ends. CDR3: CATIQATSYEQYF. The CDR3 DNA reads TGTGCCACCATTCAGGCCACCTCCTACGAGCAGTACTTC.

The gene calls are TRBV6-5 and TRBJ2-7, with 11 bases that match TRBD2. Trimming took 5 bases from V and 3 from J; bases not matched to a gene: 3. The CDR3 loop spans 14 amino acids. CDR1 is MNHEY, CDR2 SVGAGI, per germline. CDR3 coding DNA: TGTGCCAGCAGTCTAGCGGGGGGAATCTACGAGCAGTACTTC. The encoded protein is CASSLAGGIYEQYF.

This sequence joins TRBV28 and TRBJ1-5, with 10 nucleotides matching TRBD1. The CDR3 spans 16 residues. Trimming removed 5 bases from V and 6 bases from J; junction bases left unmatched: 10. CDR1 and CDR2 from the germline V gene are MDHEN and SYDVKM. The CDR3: CASSLWDRGVPQPQHF. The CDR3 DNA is TGTGCCAGCAGTCTCTGGGACAGGGGAGTTCCTCAGCCCCAGCATTTT.

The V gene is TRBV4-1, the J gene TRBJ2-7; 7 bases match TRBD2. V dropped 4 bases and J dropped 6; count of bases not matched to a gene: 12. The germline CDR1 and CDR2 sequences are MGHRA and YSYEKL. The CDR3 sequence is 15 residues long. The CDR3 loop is CASSLDGLEFSEQYF. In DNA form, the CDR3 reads TGCGCCAGCAGCCTGGACGGACTAGAATTCTCCGAGCAGTACTTC.

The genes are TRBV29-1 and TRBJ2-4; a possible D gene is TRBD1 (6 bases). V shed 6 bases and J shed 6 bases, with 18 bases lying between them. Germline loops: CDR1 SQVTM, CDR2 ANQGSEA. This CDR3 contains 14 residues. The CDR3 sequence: CSVADSGDTNIQYF. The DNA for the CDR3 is TGCAGCGTCGCGGACAGCGGTGACACAAACATTCAGTACTTC.

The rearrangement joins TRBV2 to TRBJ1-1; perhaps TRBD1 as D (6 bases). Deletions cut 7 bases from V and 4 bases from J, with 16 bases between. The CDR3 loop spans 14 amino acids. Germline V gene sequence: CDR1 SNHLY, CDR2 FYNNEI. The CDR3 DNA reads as TGTGCCAGCACCCTACAGGGTAGGTTCACTGAAGCTTTCTTT. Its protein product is CASTLQGRFTEAFF.

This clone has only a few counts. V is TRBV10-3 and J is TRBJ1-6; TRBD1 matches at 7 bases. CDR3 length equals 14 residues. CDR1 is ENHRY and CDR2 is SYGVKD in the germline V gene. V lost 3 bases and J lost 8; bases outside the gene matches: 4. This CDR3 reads CAISDDREDSPLHF. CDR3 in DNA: TGTGCCATCAGTGATGACAGGGAGGATTCACCCCTCCACTTT.

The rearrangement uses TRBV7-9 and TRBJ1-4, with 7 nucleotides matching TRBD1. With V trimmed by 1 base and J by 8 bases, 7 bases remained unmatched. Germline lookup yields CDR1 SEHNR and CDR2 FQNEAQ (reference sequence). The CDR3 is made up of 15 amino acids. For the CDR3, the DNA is TGTGCCAGCAGCTTAGGCGGGACAGAGGTAGAAAAACTGTTTTTT. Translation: CASSLGGTEVEKLFF. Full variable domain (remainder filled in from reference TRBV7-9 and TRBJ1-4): DTGVSQNPRHKITKRGQNVTFRCDPISEHNRLYWYRQTLGQGPEFLTYFQNEAQLEKSRLLSDRFSAERPKGSFSTLEIQRTEQGDSAMYLCASSLGGTEVEKLFFGSGTQLSVL.

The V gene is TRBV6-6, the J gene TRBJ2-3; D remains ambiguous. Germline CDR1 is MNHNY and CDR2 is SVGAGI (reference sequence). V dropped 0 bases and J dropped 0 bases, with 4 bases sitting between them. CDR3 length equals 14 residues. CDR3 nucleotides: TGTGCCAGCAGTTACTCCGTAAGCACAGATACGCAGTATTTT. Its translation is CASSYSVSTDTQYF.

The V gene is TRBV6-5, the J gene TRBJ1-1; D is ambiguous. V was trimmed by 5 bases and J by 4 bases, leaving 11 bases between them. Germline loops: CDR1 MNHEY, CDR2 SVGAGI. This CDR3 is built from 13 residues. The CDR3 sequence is CASSIQLGTEAFF. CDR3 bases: TGTGCCAGCAGTATCCAACTCGGCACTGAAGCTTTCTTT.

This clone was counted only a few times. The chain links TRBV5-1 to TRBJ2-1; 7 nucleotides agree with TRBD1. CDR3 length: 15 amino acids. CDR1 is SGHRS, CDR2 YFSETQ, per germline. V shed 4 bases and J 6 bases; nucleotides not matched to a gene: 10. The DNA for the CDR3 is TGCGCCAGCAGCCTGACAGGGCAGGCTCTCAATGAGCAGTTCTTC. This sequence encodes CASSLTGQALNEQFF. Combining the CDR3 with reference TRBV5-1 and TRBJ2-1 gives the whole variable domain KAGVTQTPRYLIKTRGQQVTLSCSPISGHRSVSWYQQTPGQGLQFLFEYFSETQRNKGNFPGRFSGRQFSNSRSEMNVSTLELGDSALYLCASSLTGQALNEQFFGPGTRLTVL.

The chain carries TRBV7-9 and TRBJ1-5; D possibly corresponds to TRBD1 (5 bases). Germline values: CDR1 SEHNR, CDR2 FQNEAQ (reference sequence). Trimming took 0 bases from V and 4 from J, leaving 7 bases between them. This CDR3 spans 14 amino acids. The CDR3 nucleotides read TGTGCCAGCAGCTTAGCGGGGCAGAATCAGCCCCAGCATTTT. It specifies CASSLAGQNQPQHF.

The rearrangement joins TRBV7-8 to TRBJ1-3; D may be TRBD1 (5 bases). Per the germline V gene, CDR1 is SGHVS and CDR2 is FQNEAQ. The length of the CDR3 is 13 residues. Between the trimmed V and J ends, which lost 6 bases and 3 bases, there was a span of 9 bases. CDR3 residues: CASSRGYGNTIYF. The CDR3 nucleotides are TGTGCCAGCAGTCGGGGGTATGGAAACACCATATATTTT.

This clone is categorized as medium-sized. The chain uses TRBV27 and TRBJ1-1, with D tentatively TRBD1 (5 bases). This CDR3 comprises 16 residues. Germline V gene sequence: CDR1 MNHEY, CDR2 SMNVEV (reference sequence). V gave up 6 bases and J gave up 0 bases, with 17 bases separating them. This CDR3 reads CASRPAGYQMNTEAFF. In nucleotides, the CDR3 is TGTGCCAGCAGACCTGCAGGGTATCAGATGAACACTGAAGCTTTCTTT.

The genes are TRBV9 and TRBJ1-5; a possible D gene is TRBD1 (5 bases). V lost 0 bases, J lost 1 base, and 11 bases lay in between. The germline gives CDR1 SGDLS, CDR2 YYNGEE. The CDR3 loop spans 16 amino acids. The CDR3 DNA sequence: TGTGCCAGCAGCGTAGGGGGGGAGTTAAGCAATCAGCCCCAGCATTTT. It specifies CASSVGGELSNQPQHF.

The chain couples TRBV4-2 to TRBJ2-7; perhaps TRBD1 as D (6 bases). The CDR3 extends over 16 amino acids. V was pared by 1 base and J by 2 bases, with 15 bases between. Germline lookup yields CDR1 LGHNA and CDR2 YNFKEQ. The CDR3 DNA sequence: TGTGCCAGCAGCCAAGGGATGACGGGGACACCCTACGAGCAGTACTTC. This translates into CASSQGMTGTPYEQYF.

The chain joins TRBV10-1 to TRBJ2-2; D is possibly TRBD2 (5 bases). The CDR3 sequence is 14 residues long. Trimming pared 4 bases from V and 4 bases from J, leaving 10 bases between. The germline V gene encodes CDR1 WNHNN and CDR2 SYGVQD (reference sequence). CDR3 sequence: CASSGGSTTGELFF. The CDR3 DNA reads TGCGCCAGCAGTGGAGGGTCCACCACCGGGGAGCTGTTTTTT.

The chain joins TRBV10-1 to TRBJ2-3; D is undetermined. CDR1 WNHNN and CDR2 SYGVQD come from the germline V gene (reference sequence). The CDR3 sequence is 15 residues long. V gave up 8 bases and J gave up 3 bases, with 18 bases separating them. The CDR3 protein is CASPKVGLGTDTQYF. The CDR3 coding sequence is TGCGCCAGCCCCAAGGTGGGCCTTGGTACAGATACGCAGTATTTT.

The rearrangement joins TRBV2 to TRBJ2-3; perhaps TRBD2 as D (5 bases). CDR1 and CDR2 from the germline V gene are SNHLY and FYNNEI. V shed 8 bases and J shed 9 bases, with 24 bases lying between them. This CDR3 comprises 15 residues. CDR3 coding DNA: TGTGCCAGCGGAAATGGAGGAACTACTCATGGAACGCAGTATTTT. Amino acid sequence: CASGNGGTTHGTQYF. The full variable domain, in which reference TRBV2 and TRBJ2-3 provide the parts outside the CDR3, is EPEVTQTPSHQVTQMGQEVILRCVPISNHLYFYWYRQILGQKVEFLVSFYNNEISEKSEIFDDQFSVERPDGSNFTLKIRSTKLEDSAMYFCASGNGGTTHGTQYFGPGTRLTVL.